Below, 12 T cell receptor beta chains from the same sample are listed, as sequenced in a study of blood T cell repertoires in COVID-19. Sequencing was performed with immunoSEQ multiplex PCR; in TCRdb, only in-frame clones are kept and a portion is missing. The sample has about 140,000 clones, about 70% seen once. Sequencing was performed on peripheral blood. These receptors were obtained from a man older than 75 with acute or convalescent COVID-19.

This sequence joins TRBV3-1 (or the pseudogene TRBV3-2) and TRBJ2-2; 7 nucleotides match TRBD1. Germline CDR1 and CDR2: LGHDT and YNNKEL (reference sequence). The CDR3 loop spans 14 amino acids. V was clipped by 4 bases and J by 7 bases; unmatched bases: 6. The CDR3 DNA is TGTGCCAGCAGCCCGACAGGGAGTGTCGGGGAGCTGTTTTTT. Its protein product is CASSPTGSVGELFF.

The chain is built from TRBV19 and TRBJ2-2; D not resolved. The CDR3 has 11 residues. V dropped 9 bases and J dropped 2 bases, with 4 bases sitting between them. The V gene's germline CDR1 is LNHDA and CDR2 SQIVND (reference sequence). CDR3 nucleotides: TGTGCCAGCACTAACACCGGGGAGCTGTTTTTT. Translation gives CASTNTGELFF.

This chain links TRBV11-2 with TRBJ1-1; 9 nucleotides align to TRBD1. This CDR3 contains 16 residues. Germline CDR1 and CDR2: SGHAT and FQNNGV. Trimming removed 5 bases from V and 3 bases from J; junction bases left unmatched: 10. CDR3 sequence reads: CASSPGQGKADTEAFF. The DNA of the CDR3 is TGTGCCAGCAGCCCGGGACAGGGAAAGGCAGACACTGAAGCTTTCTTT.

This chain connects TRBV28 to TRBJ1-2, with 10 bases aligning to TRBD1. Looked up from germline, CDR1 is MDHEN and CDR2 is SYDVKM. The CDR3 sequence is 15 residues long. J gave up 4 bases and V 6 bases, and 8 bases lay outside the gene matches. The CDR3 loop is CASRRGTGEAYGYTF. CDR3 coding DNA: TGTGCCAGCAGACGTGGGACAGGGGAGGCCTATGGCTACACCTTC.

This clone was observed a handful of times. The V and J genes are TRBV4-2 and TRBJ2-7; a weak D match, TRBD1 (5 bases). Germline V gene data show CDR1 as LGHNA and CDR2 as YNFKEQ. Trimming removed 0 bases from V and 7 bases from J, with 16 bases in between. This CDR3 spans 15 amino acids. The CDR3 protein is CASSQEWGNPREQYF. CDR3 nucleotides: TGTGCCAGCAGCCAAGAATGGGGCAACCCTCGTGAGCAGTACTTC.

In nucleotides, the CDR3 is TGTGCCAGTGGCGCCTGGGGCGCAACTAATGAAAAACTGTTTTTT. It yields the protein CASGAWGATNEKLFF. The genes are TRBV19 and TRBJ1-4; tentatively, D is TRBD1 (5 bases). Germline CDR1 is LNHDA and CDR2 is SQIVND (reference sequence). Trimming removed 8 bases at V and 0 bases at J, with 13 bases between. CDR3 size: 15 residues.

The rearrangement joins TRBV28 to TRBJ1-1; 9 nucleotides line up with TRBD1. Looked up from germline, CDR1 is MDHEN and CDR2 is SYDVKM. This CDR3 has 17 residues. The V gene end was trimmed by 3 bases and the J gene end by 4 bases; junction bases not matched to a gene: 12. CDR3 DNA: TGTGCCAGCAGTTTCGACAGGGGGTTTGGGTTAGGCACTGAAGCTTTCTTT. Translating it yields CASSFDRGFGLGTEAFF.

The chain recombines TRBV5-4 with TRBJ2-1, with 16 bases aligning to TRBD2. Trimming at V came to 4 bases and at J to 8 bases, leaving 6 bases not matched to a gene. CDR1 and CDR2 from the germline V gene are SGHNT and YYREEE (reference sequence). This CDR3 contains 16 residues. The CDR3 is CASSHSGTSGRDEQFF. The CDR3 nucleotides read TGTGCCAGCAGCCATTCCGGGACTAGCGGGAGGGATGAGCAGTTCTTC.

CDR3 residues: CSVKQGWEKLFF. The CDR3 coding sequence is TGCAGCGTCAAACAGGGGTGGGAAAAACTGTTTTTT. This chain joins TRBV29-1 and TRBJ1-4, with 7 bases that match TRBD1. This CDR3 contains 12 residues. V trimming: 6 bases; J trimming: 8 bases; junction bases outside the gene matches: 6. Germline V gene data show CDR1 as SQVTM and CDR2 as ANQGSEA.

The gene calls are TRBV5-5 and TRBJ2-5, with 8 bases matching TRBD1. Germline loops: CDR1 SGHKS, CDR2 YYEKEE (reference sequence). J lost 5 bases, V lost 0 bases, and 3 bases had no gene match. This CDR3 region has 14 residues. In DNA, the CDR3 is TGTGCCAGCAGCTTGGTCCGGACAGGGGAGACCCAGTACTTC. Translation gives CASSLVRTGETQYF. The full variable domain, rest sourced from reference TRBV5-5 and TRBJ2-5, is DAGVTQSPTHLIKTRGQQVTLRCSPISGHKSVSWYQQVLGQGPQFIFQYYEKEERGRGNFPDRFSARQFPNYSSELNVNALLLGDSALYLCASSLVRTGETQYFGPGTRLLVL.

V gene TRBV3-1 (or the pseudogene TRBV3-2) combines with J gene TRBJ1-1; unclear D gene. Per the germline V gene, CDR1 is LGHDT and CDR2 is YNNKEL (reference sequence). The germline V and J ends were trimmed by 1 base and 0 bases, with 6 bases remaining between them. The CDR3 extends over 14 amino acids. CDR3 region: CASSQAHLNTEAFF. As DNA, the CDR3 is TGTGCCAGCAGCCAAGCACACCTGAACACTGAAGCTTTCTTT.

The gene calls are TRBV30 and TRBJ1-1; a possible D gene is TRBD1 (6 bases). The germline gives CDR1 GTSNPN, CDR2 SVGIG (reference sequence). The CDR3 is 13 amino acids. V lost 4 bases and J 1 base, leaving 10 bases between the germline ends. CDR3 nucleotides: TGTGCCTGGACCGGACAGTCGAACACTGAAGCTTTCTTT. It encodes CAWTGQSNTEAFF.